The sequence of this TCR beta chain was determined in a study of Ad26.COV2.S vaccination and SARS-CoV-2 variants. Study context: Recipients of Ad26.COV2.S got it intramuscularly, once or twice 56 days apart. Overall study findings and caveats: Recipients of vaccine and of placebo showed similar breadth of their non-spike TCR repertoires. From the TCR breadth and depth analyses, total T cell responses may have been underestimated.

The method was immunoSEQ multiplex PCR; TCRdb's version includes in-frame clones alone and lacks a portion of them. The table records about 420,000 clones, approximately 90% of them present only once. Stated treatment: roughly 20 received Ad26.COV2.S at low or high dose, single or two shots; 5 received placebo; per-sample allocation not given. Following the first vaccine or placebo injection, samples were taken on day 63. For this clone: Antigen specificity is unknown.

The CDR3 has 17 amino acids. The J segment lost 4 bases and the V segment lost 1 base, leaving 12 bases of the junction unmatched. The germline V gene has CDR1 SEHNR and CDR2 FQNEAQ (reference sequence). The specimen comprised peripheral blood, sampled in a trial of Ad26.COV2.S vaccine versus placebo. V is TRBV7-9 and J is TRBJ2-7; 8 bases fit TRBD1. The source is a person between 18 and 59 years old who received the Ad26.COV2.S COVID-19 vaccine or a placebo. CDR3 bases: TGTGCCAGCAGCTTAGTGAGCGTCGGCAGGGGGCCTTACGAGCAGTACTTC. This translates into CASSLVSVGRGPYEQYF.